This TCR beta chain was captured in a study of CD8+ T cells in alopecia areata. RNA was isolated and reverse transcribed to cDNA, the sequencing template. The data were produced by immunoSEQ multiplex PCR, yet TCRdb's version contains in-frame clones alone and is incomplete. The sample contains 69,000 or so clones, roughly three fifths of which appear only once. The CDR3 is 16 amino acids. V shed 1 base, J shed 6 bases, and the junction held 6 bases outside the gene matches. Germline values: CDR1 SGHVS, CDR2 FNYEAQ. The TCR originated in a human donor with alopecia areata. This material consisted of CD8+ T cells sorted from blood, taken at week 0. The chain is built from TRBV7-6 and TRBJ2-1, with TRBD2 identical over 10 bases. The CDR3 nucleotides read TGTGCCAGCAGCTTAGTACCTAGCGGGAGTAGCAATGAGCAGTTCTTC. Its protein is CASSLVPSGSSNEQFF.